This T cell receptor (beta chain) was sequenced during a study of response to subunit inactivated influenza vaccine. Study results and caveats: Authors suggested that a seasonal influenza vaccination recruits few new T cells each time.

MiXCR, run by TCRdb on the RT-PCR reads, gives a single entry per CDR3 protein. This sample has about half a million distinct CDR3 sequences, with about 25% found just once. On this clonotype: Its target is unknown.

Germline CDR1 and CDR2: LGHDT and YNNKEL (reference sequence). V was clipped by 11 bases and J by 7 bases; unmatched bases: 25. The CDR3 runs 18 residues. The starting material was CD4+ T cells sorted from PBMCs, obtained 5 days after vaccination. The sequence derives from a man in his fifties or sixties who received an inactivated influenza vaccine. The chain recombines TRBV3-1 with TRBJ1-4, with 7 bases fitting TRBD1. This CDR3 is CACTRTGPAPTSFEKLFF. The CDR3 coding sequence is TGTGCCTGCACCCGGACAGGTCCGGCACCAACCTCGTTTGAAAAACTGTTTTTT.